The 20 T cell receptor beta chains given below trace back to one sample, sequenced in a study of blood T cell repertoires in COVID-19. The method was immunoSEQ multiplex PCR; TCRdb's version includes in-frame clones alone and lacks a portion of them. Seen here are roughly 130,000 clones, 88% observed once, and the top ten hold roughly 2.5%. The material sequenced was peripheral blood. These receptors originate from a human donor with COVID-19, enrolled during active disease. The donor label of this sample is uncertain.

This sequence joins TRBV2 and TRBJ1-6, with D possibly TRBD1 on 6 matching bases. Germline CDR1 reads SNHLY; CDR2 reads FYNNEI. The CDR3 is 14 amino acids. The germline V and J ends were trimmed by 1 base and 10 bases, with 11 bases remaining between them. The CDR3 DNA reads as TGTGCCAGCAGTGAAGACAGGGCTGGGTCACCCCTCCACTTT. Protein: CASSEDRAGSPLHF.

V usage is TRBV5-1 and J usage is TRBJ2-1, with D perhaps TRBD1 (6 bases). Germline V gene sequence: CDR1 SGHRS, CDR2 YFSETQ. Trimming took 0 bases from V and 5 from J, leaving 12 bases between them. This CDR3 is 15 amino acids long. CDR3 loop: CASSLDTGSHNEQFF. DNA for the CDR3: TGCGCCAGCAGCTTGGATACAGGGTCGCACAATGAGCAGTTCTTC.

The chain links TRBV30 to TRBJ1-1, with D maybe TRBD1 (5 bases). CDR3 length equals 13 residues. V dropped 7 bases and J dropped 5 bases, with 17 bases sitting between them. Germline values: CDR1 GTSNPN, CDR2 SVGIG (reference sequence). In DNA, the CDR3 is TGTGCCTCCTGGATAAGGGGAGGGACTGAAGCTTTCTTT. Amino acids: CASWIRGGTEAFF.

The chain employs TRBV10-3 and TRBJ2-1; the match to TRBD2 covers 10 bases. Germline CDR1 ENHRY, CDR2 SYGVKD. CDR3 length: 14 residues. The ends lost 7 bases at V and 8 bases at J; junction bases unmatched: 8. CDR3 sequence reads: CAINALAGEDEQFF. The DNA for the CDR3 is TGTGCCATCAATGCGCTAGCGGGAGAGGATGAGCAGTTCTTC.

The gene calls are TRBV9 and TRBJ1-1; no clear D gene. V shed 3 bases and J shed 0 bases, with 9 bases lying between them. The germline CDR1 and CDR2 sequences are SGDLS and YYNGEE. CDR3 length: 14 residues. CDR3 DNA: TGTGCCAGCAGCGCGGGAGATATGAACACTGAAGCTTTCTTT. As protein: CASSAGDMNTEAFF.

The V call is TRBV3-1 (or the pseudogene TRBV3-2), the J call TRBJ1-2, with 9 bases fitting TRBD1. The junction had 3 bases not matched to a gene; V was cut back by 3 bases and J by 1 base. The CDR3 is 15 residues long. Germline-derived CDR1 and CDR2 are LGHDT and YNNKEL (reference sequence). CDR3 sequence reads: CASSHSGQGNYGYTF. The CDR3 DNA follows: TGTGCCAGCAGCCACTCGGGACAGGGTAACTATGGCTACACCTTC.

V gene TRBV6-5 combines with J gene TRBJ1-2; TRBD1 matches at 9 bases. The CDR3 loop spans 14 amino acids. V was clipped by 8 bases and J by 4 bases; unmatched bases: 8. Germline CDR1 is MNHEY and CDR2 is SVGAGI. The CDR3 loop is CASSPGQGVYGYTF. The CDR3 region has the DNA TGTGCCAGCTCTCCGGGACAGGGAGTCTATGGCTACACCTTC.

The CDR3 protein is CASSSLGQVPDTQYF. The CDR3 coding sequence is TGTGCCAGCTCATCCCTGGGGCAGGTCCCAGATACGCAGTATTTT. This chain joins TRBV18 and TRBJ2-3; weak D call: TRBD1 (5 bases). The CDR3 loop spans 15 amino acids. Germline loops: CDR1 KGHSH, CDR2 LQKENI. V was clipped by 5 bases and J by 4 bases, with 16 bases between them. Combining the CDR3 with reference TRBV18 and TRBJ2-3 gives the whole variable domain NAGVMQNPRHLVRRRGQEARLRCSPMKGHSHVYWYRQLPEEGLKFMVYLQKENIIDESGMPKERFSAEFPKEGPSILRIQQVVRGDSAAYFCASSSLGQVPDTQYFGPGTRLTVL.

This chain joins TRBV9 and TRBJ2-1, with D perhaps matching TRBD2 (7 bases). This CDR3 has 15 amino acids. V was clipped by 4 bases and J by 4 bases, with 15 bases between them. Per germline, CDR1 SGDLS and CDR2 YYNGEE. CDR3 DNA: TGTGCCAGCAGCCTAGGCGGGGGCGATTACAATGAGCAGTTCTTC. The encoded protein is CASSLGGGDYNEQFF.

The chain links TRBV5-1 to TRBJ2-1, with TRBD1 matching 8 bases. Germline V lookup: CDR1 SGHRS, CDR2 YFSETQ. There are 15 residues in the CDR3. Trimming cost V 4 bases and J 5 bases; bases outside gene matches: 8. CDR3 nucleotides: TGCGCCAGCAGCCGTAGAGGACAGGGAGACAATGAGCAGTTCTTC. The encoded protein is CASSRRGQGDNEQFF.

The rearrangement uses TRBV10-1 and TRBJ1-2, with 9 bases lining up with TRBD1. J gave up 6 bases and V 2 bases, and 7 bases lay outside the gene matches. CDR3 length: 15 residues. CDR1 WNHNN and CDR2 SYGVQD come from the germline V gene (reference sequence). In DNA, the CDR3 is TGCGCCAGCAGTGAGACTCCGGGACAGGGAGATGGCTACACCTTC. Translation: CASSETPGQGDGYTF.

This chain connects TRBV6-4 to TRBJ1-1; TRBD1 matches at 7 bases. CDR3 length: 15 amino acids. The germline V gene has CDR1 MRHNA and CDR2 SNTAGT. J was trimmed by 2 bases and V by 9 bases; bases with no gene match: 12. This CDR3 reads CARTERGQGNTEAFF. CDR3 DNA: TGTGCCAGGACGGAAAGGGGGCAGGGTAACACTGAAGCTTTCTTT.

V and J are TRBV2 and TRBJ1-4, with D possibly being TRBD1 (5 bases). This CDR3 region has 14 residues. V lost 7 bases to trimming and J lost 7 bases, with 16 bases between them. Germline CDR1 SNHLY, CDR2 FYNNEI. The CDR3 reads CASTRSGASEKLFF. CDR3 nucleotides: TGTGCCAGCACTAGGTCTGGGGCGAGTGAAAAACTGTTTTTT.

V gene TRBV4-1 combines with J gene TRBJ2-1; 8 bases align to TRBD2. The CDR3 is 16 residues long. Germline assignment: CDR1 MGHRA and CDR2 YSYEKL. J was trimmed by 4 bases and V by 2 bases; bases with no gene match: 7. The DNA for the CDR3 is TGCGCCAGCAGCCAATTGGTAGGCGGGGGGTACAATGAGCAGTTCTTC. It is translated as CASSQLVGGGYNEQFF.

This clone turned up a few times. The chain couples TRBV30 to TRBJ1-2, with unresolved D. The CDR3 is made up of 13 amino acids. Germline CDR1 GTSNPN, CDR2 SVGIG (reference sequence). The V and J ends lost 2 bases and 7 bases respectively, with 14 bases between them. CDR3 sequence (DNA): TGTGCCTGGAGTCCCGCCGGGGAAGGTGGCTACACCTTC. This translates into CAWSPAGEGGYTF.

The CDR3 protein is CASSVTPGTGFNQPQHF. In nucleotides, the CDR3 is TGTGCCAGCAGCGTAACCCCCGGGACAGGGTTCAATCAGCCCCAGCATTTT. The chain recombines TRBV5-8 with TRBJ1-5; 9 positions match TRBD1. J lost 3 bases, V lost 4 bases, and 11 bases had no gene match. Germline values: CDR1 SGHTS, CDR2 YDEGEE. This CDR3 comprises 17 residues. The full variable domain, in which reference TRBV5-8 and TRBJ1-5 provide the parts outside the CDR3, is EAGVTQSPTHLIKTRGQQATLRCSPISGHTSVYWYQQALGLGLQFLLWYDEGEERNRGNFPPRFSGRQFPNYSSELNVNALELEDSALYLCASSVTPGTGFNQPQHFGDGTRLSIL.

This clone was seen just once. V gene TRBV18 combines with J gene TRBJ1-2, with 11 bases aligning to TRBD1. V gave up 1 base and J gave up 3 bases; unmatched junction bases: 4. The CDR3 is 16 residues long. Germline V gives CDR1 KGHSH, CDR2 LQKENI. This CDR3 reads CASSPRRGQGDYGYTF. The CDR3 DNA follows: TGTGCCAGCTCACCACGGAGGGGACAGGGGGACTATGGCTACACCTTC.

This chain links TRBV18 with TRBJ2-3; 12 bases agree with TRBD2. V was pared by 6 bases and J by 2 bases, with 6 bases of the junction left unmatched. This CDR3 spans 16 amino acids. Germline CDR1 is KGHSH and CDR2 is LQKENI. For the CDR3, the DNA is TGTGCCAGCTCCCGCCTAGCGGGGGGGTACACAGATACGCAGTATTTT. This sequence encodes CASSRLAGGYTDTQYF. The variable domain in full, with the rest retrieved from reference TRBV18 and TRBJ2-3, is NAGVMQNPRHLVRRRGQEARLRCSPMKGHSHVYWYRQLPEEGLKFMVYLQKENIIDESGMPKERFSAEFPKEGPSILRIQQVVRGDSAAYFCASSRLAGGYTDTQYFGPGTRLTVL.

The V gene is TRBV7-2, the J gene TRBJ1-1; 12 bases fit TRBD1. Per the germline V gene, CDR1 is SGHTA and CDR2 is FQGNSA. The CDR3 is 18 amino acids. V was pared by 2 bases and J by 1 base, with 8 bases of the junction left unmatched. The CDR3 nucleotides are TGTGCCAGCAGCTTAAGAGGGACAGGGGGCGCGGGGAACACTGAAGCTTTCTTT. Its translation is CASSLRGTGGAGNTEAFF.

The chain is built from TRBV6-6 and TRBJ1-1; no clear D. The CDR3 contains 13 residues. V lost 2 bases and J 4 bases, leaving 8 bases between the germline ends. The germline V gene has CDR1 MNHNY and CDR2 SVGAGI (reference sequence). The CDR3 is CASSYGLSTEAFF. Here the CDR3 DNA reads TGTGCCAGCAGTTACGGGCTGAGCACTGAAGCTTTCTTT.